This T cell receptor beta chain was identified in a study of blood T cell repertoires in COVID-19. Study in general: The United States, Italy and Spain were the sources of the acute and convalescent COVID-19 samples. Nucleic acid was either cDNA or gDNA, and it came from T cells, B-cell-depleted T cells, or PBMCs.

Per the authors' pipeline: Counts of nucleated cells, estimated from reference gene primer amplification, were obtained. The assay was immunoSEQ multiplex PCR, and TCRdb's table has in-frame clones only and misses some. V and J calls and clone size come straight from that table; D and trimming were deduced from the DNA. This table has some 190,000 clones, 82% appearing once. It was during active infection that Seattle patients were enrolled and then longitudinally followed. This receptor was identified in a woman in her sixties with COVID-19, enrolled during active disease. The sequencing input was peripheral blood.

CDR3 protein: CASSQGTGAGNTIYF. The CDR3 region has the DNA TGTGCCAGCAGCCAGGGGACAGGGGCTGGAAACACCATATATTTT. The chain combines TRBV3-1 (or the pseudogene TRBV3-2) with TRBJ1-3, with 10 bases matching TRBD1. The CDR3 is 15 amino acids. Per germline, CDR1 LGHDT and CDR2 YNNKEL (reference sequence). J gave up 2 bases and V 3 bases, and 1 base lay outside the gene matches.